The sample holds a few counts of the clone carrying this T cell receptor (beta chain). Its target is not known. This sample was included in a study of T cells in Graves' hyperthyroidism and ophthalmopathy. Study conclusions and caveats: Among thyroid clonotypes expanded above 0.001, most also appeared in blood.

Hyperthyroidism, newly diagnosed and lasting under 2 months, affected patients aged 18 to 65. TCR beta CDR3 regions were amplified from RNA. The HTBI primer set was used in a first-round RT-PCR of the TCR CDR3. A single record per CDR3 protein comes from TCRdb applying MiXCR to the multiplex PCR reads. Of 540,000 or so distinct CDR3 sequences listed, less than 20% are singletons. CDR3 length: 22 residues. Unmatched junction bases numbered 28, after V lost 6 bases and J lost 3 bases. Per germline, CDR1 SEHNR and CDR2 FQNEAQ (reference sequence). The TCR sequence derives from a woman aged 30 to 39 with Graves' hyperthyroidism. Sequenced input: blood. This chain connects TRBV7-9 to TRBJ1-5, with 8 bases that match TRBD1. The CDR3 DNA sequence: TGTGCCAGCAGTATTACCTGCCGGACACCCGGGTTCCGACAGGGGAACAATCAGCCCCAGCATTTT. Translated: CASSITCRTPGFRQGNNQPQHF.